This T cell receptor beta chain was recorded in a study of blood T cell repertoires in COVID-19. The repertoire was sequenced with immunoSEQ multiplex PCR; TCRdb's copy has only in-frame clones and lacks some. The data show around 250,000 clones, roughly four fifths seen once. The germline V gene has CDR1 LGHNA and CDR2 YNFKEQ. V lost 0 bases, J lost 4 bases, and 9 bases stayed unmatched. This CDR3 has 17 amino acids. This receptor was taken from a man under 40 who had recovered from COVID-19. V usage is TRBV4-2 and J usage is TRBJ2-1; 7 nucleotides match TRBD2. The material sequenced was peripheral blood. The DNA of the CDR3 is TGTGCCAGCAGCCAAGAGGCTAGCGGATACCAGTACAATGAGCAGTTCTTC. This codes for CASSQEASGYQYNEQFF.